This T cell receptor beta chain was recorded in a study of beta chain features in type 1 diabetes. Overall study: Investigators examined under 140 million sorted cells across all samples. Broader study findings: For TCRB rearrangement, an influence of HLA type remained unresolved here.

This clone showed up many times. Its antigen is still unknown. CDR1 is SQVTM and CDR2 is ANQGSEA in the germline V gene. V lost 7 bases and J lost 6, with 13 bases in between. This CDR3 contains 12 residues. As every portion of the isolated RNA was reverse transcribed, the sequencing read expressed TCRB transcripts. Sequenced by immunoSEQ multiplex PCR; TCRdb stores in-frame clones only, minus some. This repertoire shows about 240,000 clones, roughly 30% found once; its top ten account for approximately 4%. Sequencing was done on a sample of central memory CD4+ T cells from blood. The receptor was isolated from a man younger than 45 in good health. The chain is built from TRBV29-1 and TRBJ2-1; D gene unclear. The CDR3 nucleotides are TGCAGCGCAGCTACTTGGTCCAATGAGCAGTTCTTC. It translates to CSAATWSNEQFF.